Below are 18 T cell receptor beta chains sequenced from a single sample in a study of cytomegalovirus exposure and HLA in healthy donors. Assay used: immunoSEQ multiplex PCR; TCRdb lists only in-frame clones, some missing. The table has 250,000 to 300,000 clones, around 89% seen once. Source material: PBMCs. Receptors originate from a woman aged 18 to 35 in good health and CMV-seronegative.

The chain carries TRBV5-1 and TRBJ2-3, with TRBD2 matching 11 bases. Germline values: CDR1 SGHRS, CDR2 YFSETQ. The CDR3 sequence is 16 residues long. V gave up 7 bases and J gave up 6 bases; unmatched junction bases: 13. The CDR3 loop reads CASSLLVAGGHDTQYF. For the CDR3, the DNA is TGCGCCAGCTCCTTGTTGGTAGCGGGGGGGCATGATACGCAGTATTTT.

The J gene is TRBJ1-2, the V gene TRBV2, with 9 nucleotides matching TRBD1. CDR1 is SNHLY and CDR2 is FYNNEI in the germline V gene. The V gene end was trimmed by 3 bases and the J gene end by 8 bases; junction bases not matched to a gene: 10. This CDR3 contains 15 residues. CDR3 protein: CASSDRDREARGYTF. CDR3 nucleotides: TGTGCCAGCAGTGACAGGGACAGGGAGGCGCGCGGCTACACCTTC.

The rearrangement links TRBV19 to TRBJ2-4; 12 bases are shared with TRBD2. CDR1 and CDR2 (germline): LNHDA, SQIVND (reference sequence). The CDR3 extends over 15 amino acids. Trimming took 7 bases from V and 8 from J; bases not matched to a gene: 9. DNA of the CDR3: TGTGCCAGTACCTATGGTTCTAGCGGGGGGGACATTCAGTACTTC. Its translation: CASTYGSSGGDIQYF.

The chain employs TRBV7-2 and TRBJ1-1, with 8 positions matching TRBD1. The CDR3 has 15 amino acids. Germline CDR1 reads SGHTA; CDR2 reads FQGNSA. V lost 5 bases and J lost 1; bases outside the gene matches: 6. The CDR3 loop is CASSRRTGTNTEAFF. CDR3 nucleotide sequence: TGTGCCAGCAGCCGTCGGACAGGGACGAACACTGAAGCTTTCTTT. Combining the CDR3 with reference TRBV7-2 and TRBJ1-1 gives the whole variable domain GAGVSQSPSNKVTEKGKDVELRCDPISGHTALYWYRQSLGQGLEFLIYFQGNSAPDKSGLPSDRFSAERTGGSVSTLTIQRTQQEDSAVYLCASSRRTGTNTEAFFGQGTRLTVV.

The genes are TRBV28 and TRBJ2-5; unclear D gene. Trimming removed 6 bases at V and 5 bases at J, with 13 bases between. Germline CDR1 is MDHEN and CDR2 is SYDVKM. This CDR3 comprises 13 residues. CDR3 in amino acids: CASSAAAVETQYF. CDR3 DNA: TGTGCCAGCAGCGCTGCTGCAGTTGAGACCCAGTACTTC.

The CDR3 nucleotides are TGCGCCAGCAGCCAAGATCCCACGGGGGGTGGCTCTGGGGCCAACGTCCTGACTTTC. Protein product: CASSQDPTGGGSGANVLTF. V usage is TRBV4-1 and J usage is TRBJ2-6; 7 bases are a match to TRBD2. Losses at the gene ends were 0 bases for V and 0 bases for J; bases not matched to a gene: 8. Per germline, CDR1 MGHRA and CDR2 YSYEKL. The CDR3 sequence is 19 residues long.

V is TRBV21-1 and J is TRBJ2-5; the tabulated D call, TRBD2, remains unverified against the DNA. TRBV21-1 is reported as a pseudogene. This CDR3 is built from 17 residues. CDR3 residues: CASSGLKLAEYQETQYF. CDR3 nucleotide sequence: TGTGCCAGCAGCGGGCTAAAACTAGCGGAGTACCAAGAGACCCAGTACTTC.

This chain joins TRBV7-3 and TRBJ2-5, with D perhaps matching TRBD1 (5 bases). CDR1 SGHTA and CDR2 FQGTGA come from the germline V gene. Trimming took off 3 bases at V and 0 bases at J, with 8 bases between the two ends. This CDR3 spans 14 amino acids. This CDR3 reads CASSFGQNQETQYF. CDR3 bases: TGTGCCAGCAGCTTCGGACAAAACCAAGAGACCCAGTACTTC.

This chain connects TRBV13 to TRBJ2-3; TRBD2 agrees at 8 bases. With V trimmed by 5 bases and J by 0 bases, 7 bases remained unmatched. The CDR3 runs to 16 residues. Germline lookup yields CDR1 PRHDT and CDR2 FYEKMQ (reference sequence). CDR3 DNA: TGTGCCAGCAGCGGAAGTAGCGGGGAGAGCACAGATACGCAGTATTTT. It encodes CASSGSSGESTDTQYF.

V gene TRBV29-1 combines with J gene TRBJ2-1, with no clear D. Germline CDR1 and CDR2: SQVTM and ANQGSEA. Between the trimmed V and J ends, which lost 7 bases and 10 bases, there was a span of 11 bases. The CDR3 has 10 amino acids. This chain's CDR3 is CSADIQEQFF. Written as DNA, the CDR3 is TGCAGCGCAGACATCCAGGAGCAGTTCTTC.

The V gene is TRBV9, the J gene TRBJ2-3; D ambiguous. The CDR3 sequence is 14 residues long. Germline loops: CDR1 SGDLS, CDR2 YYNGEE. V shed 0 bases and J shed 1 base, with 6 bases lying between them. In DNA, the CDR3 is TGTGCCAGCAGCGTAGATCAGGGCACAGATACGCAGTATTTT. Amino acid sequence: CASSVDQGTDTQYF.

The genes are TRBV10-3 and TRBJ2-1; 15 bases are a match to TRBD2. The germline V gene has CDR1 ENHRY and CDR2 SYGVKD. V lost 6 bases to trimming and J lost 8 bases; unmatched junction nucleotides: 8. The CDR3 has 16 amino acids. The CDR3 nucleotides are TGTGCCATCAGACCGGGACTAGCGGGGGGTGGAGATGAGCAGTTCTTC. Its protein product is CAIRPGLAGGGDEQFF.

The rearrangement joins TRBV6-5 to TRBJ1-1; no firm D call. V lost 4 bases and J lost 5, with 5 bases in between. CDR3 length: 11 amino acids. From germline, CDR1 is MNHEY and CDR2 SVGAGI. The CDR3 coding sequence is TGTGCCAGCAGTTTCGGTACTGAAGCTTTCTTT. Amino acids: CASSFGTEAFF.

The chain couples TRBV29-1 to TRBJ2-1, with TRBD1 identical over 9 bases. Germline V gene lookup returns CDR1 SQVTM and CDR2 ANQGSEA. V dropped 8 bases and J dropped 0; count of bases not matched to a gene: 11. The CDR3 extends over 16 amino acids. CDR3 in DNA: TGCAGCATAACAGGGGGCACAGCTGGCTCCTACAATGAGCAGTTCTTC. The encoded protein is CSITGGTAGSYNEQFF.

The chain joins TRBV4-1 to TRBJ1-4; tentatively, D is TRBD1 (6 bases). Trimming cost V 6 bases and J 6 bases, with 14 bases left between them. Germline loops: CDR1 MGHRA, CDR2 YSYEKL. The CDR3 spans 14 residues. DNA of the CDR3: TGCGCCAGCAGTCAAAGGGGGTCGGATGAAAAACTGTTTTTT. Protein: CASSQRGSDEKLFF.

The gene calls are TRBV2 and TRBJ2-7; TRBD2 is a possible D gene (6 bases). CDR1 SNHLY and CDR2 FYNNEI come from the germline V gene. The CDR3 has 13 amino acids. V was shortened by 4 bases and J by 6 bases, with 13 bases between the two germline ends. CDR3 amino acids: CASSARESSEQYV. The CDR3 DNA sequence: TGTGCCAGCAGTGCCCGGGAGTCGAGCGAGCAGTACGTC.

The V call is TRBV5-1, the J call TRBJ2-6; 10 bases are shared with TRBD1. Germline V gene sequence: CDR1 SGHRS, CDR2 YFSETQ. The CDR3 extends over 18 amino acids. With V trimmed by 5 bases and J by 4 bases, 12 bases remained unmatched. Here the CDR3 reads CASREKPGQGTGANVLTF. Here the CDR3 DNA reads TGCGCCAGCAGAGAGAAACCGGGACAGGGGACCGGGGCCAACGTCCTGACTTTC.

The chain carries TRBV29-1 and TRBJ2-3, with 15 bases aligning to TRBD2. In germline, CDR1 is SQVTM, CDR2 ANQGSEA. The length of the CDR3 is 17 residues. V lost 3 bases and J lost 0; bases outside the gene matches: 4. CDR3 bases: TGCAGCGTTGACGGGACTAGCGGGGGGTTTAGCACAGATACGCAGTATTTT. Translated: CSVDGTSGGFSTDTQYF.